This TCR beta chain appears in the sequencing data of a study of blood T cell repertoires in COVID-19. Study background: The cDNA or gDNA used as material had been derived from T cells, B-cell-depleted T cells, or PBMCs.

Here immunoSEQ multiplex PCR was the method, and the copy in TCRdb shows in-frame clones only, minus some. Of approximately 270,000 clones in the sample, 90% were seen once. The source is a woman aged 30 to 39 with acute COVID-19. Sequencing was carried out using PBMCs or T cells enriched from blood (not recorded which).

CDR3 coding DNA: TGTGCCAGCAGCGACCAAGGAGGGCCTAAAGGGGATGGCTACACCTTC. Translating it yields CASSDQGGPKGDGYTF. The chain joins TRBV9 to TRBJ1-2; D may be TRBD1 (5 bases). The germline CDR1 and CDR2 sequences are SGDLS and YYNGEE. Trimming cost V 3 bases and J 6 bases, with 21 bases left between them. The CDR3 runs 16 residues.